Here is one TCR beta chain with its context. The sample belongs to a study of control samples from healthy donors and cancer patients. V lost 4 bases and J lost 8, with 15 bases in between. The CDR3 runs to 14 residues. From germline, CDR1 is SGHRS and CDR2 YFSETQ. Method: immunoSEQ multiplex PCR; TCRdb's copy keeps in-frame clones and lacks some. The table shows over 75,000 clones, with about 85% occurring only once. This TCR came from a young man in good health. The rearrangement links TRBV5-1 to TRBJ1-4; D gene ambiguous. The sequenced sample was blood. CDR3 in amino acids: CASSPGYAGEKLFF. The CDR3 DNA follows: TGCGCCAGCAGCCCAGGTTACGCAGGAGAAAAACTGTTTTTT. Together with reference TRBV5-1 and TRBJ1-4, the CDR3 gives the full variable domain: KAGVTQTPRYLIKTRGQQVTLSCSPISGHRSVSWYQQTPGQGLQFLFEYFSETQRNKGNFPGRFSGRQFSNSRSEMNVSTLELGDSALYLCASSPGYAGEKLFFGSGTQLSVL.